This passage covers 26 T cell receptor beta chains from one sample sequenced in a study of CD8 T cells in ankylosing spondylitis. TCRdb used MiXCR to reprocess the 5' RACE reads, holding one entry per CDR3 protein. This sample has 200,000 to 250,000 distinct CDR3 sequences, with around 10% found just once. Sequenced: blood, either unsorted or a sorted T cell fraction (not recorded which). These receptors all stem from a male donor with ankylosing spondylitis or in good health (not recorded which).

This clonotype showed up many times. The rearrangement joins TRBV12-3 or TRBV12-4 to TRBJ1-6; 7 bases align to TRBD1. The CDR3 consists of 13 residues. Losses at the gene ends were 6 bases for V and 9 bases for J; bases not matched to a gene: 5. The CDR3 region has the DNA TGTGCCAGCAGCTCTAGACAGGGTTCACCCCTCCACTTT. Protein: CASSSRQGSPLHF.

This clonotype came up a few times. The gene calls are TRBV12-3 or TRBV12-4 and TRBJ1-6; D is ambiguous. V was clipped by 5 bases and J by 4 bases, with 6 bases between them. The CDR3 totals 13 residues. CDR3 region: CASSELYNSPLHF. CDR3 DNA sequence: TGTGCCAGCAGTGAGCTGTATAATTCACCCCTCCACTTT.

This clonotype was seen at least ten times. V usage is TRBV5-1 and J usage is TRBJ2-2; 7 nucleotides agree with TRBD2. The germline gives CDR1 SGHRS, CDR2 YFSETQ. The length of the CDR3 is 14 residues. J gave up 4 bases and V 5 bases, and 5 bases lay outside the gene matches. CDR3 nucleotides: TGCGCCAGCAGTCGCCCGGGGGGCACCGGGGAGCTGTTTTTT. It codes for CASSRPGGTGELFF.

This clonotype occurred a few times. The chain combines TRBV20-1 with TRBJ2-5; either TRBD1 or TRBD2 may fit D (6 bases each). Deletions cut 1 base from V and 0 bases from J, with 9 bases between. The germline gives CDR1 DFQATT, CDR2 SNEGSKA (reference sequence). The CDR3 runs 14 residues. The CDR3 DNA is TGCAGTGCTAGAGTGGGGGGCTACCAAGAGACCCAGTACTTC. Protein: CSARVGGYQETQYF.

This clonotype was seen at least ten times. This chain links TRBV27 with TRBJ1-5; D gene unclear. Deletions cut 4 bases from V and 10 bases from J, with 14 bases between. Per germline, CDR1 MNHEY and CDR2 SMNVEV (reference sequence). This CDR3 contains 13 residues. The DNA of the CDR3 is TGTGCCAGCAGTTCTCCACCCTTTGGCCCCCAGCATTTT. Translating it yields CASSSPPFGPQHF.

In its sample, this clonotype was seen many times. The genes are TRBV20-1 and TRBJ2-5; D perhaps matches TRBD2 (7 bases). The V end lost 0 bases, the J end lost 5 bases, and 22 bases lay between the germline ends. CDR1 is DFQATT, CDR2 SNEGSKA, per germline (reference sequence). This CDR3 has 17 residues. The DNA for the CDR3 is TGCAGTGCTAGAGATGGGCGTGGAGGGGGGGCCGGGGAGACCCAGTACTTC. Amino acid sequence: CSARDGRGGGAGETQYF.

This clonotype was seen repeatedly, ten times or more. The chain has TRBV5-1 and TRBJ2-1, with a possible D match to TRBD2 (5 bases). V lost 0 bases to trimming and J lost 7 bases, with 11 bases between them. The CDR3 has 14 amino acids. Looked up from germline, CDR1 is SGHRS and CDR2 is YFSETQ. The CDR3 loop reads CASSLARAPNEQFF. The CDR3 DNA is TGCGCCAGCAGCTTGGCGCGGGCACCGAATGAGCAGTTCTTC.

This clonotype was seen a few times. This chain joins TRBV20-1 and TRBJ1-4; no clear D. V lost 6 bases and J lost 8, with 19 bases in between. Germline V gene lookup returns CDR1 DFQATT and CDR2 SNEGSKA (reference sequence). CDR3 size: 14 residues. CDR3 loop: CSAEYGKNNEKLFF. In DNA form, the CDR3 reads TGCAGTGCGGAATATGGAAAAAACAACGAAAAACTGTTTTTT.

The gene calls are TRBV4-2 and TRBJ2-1; 9 bases fit TRBD2. The CDR3 runs to 17 residues. V lost 3 bases and J lost 3; bases outside the gene matches: 9. In germline, CDR1 is LGHNA, CDR2 YNFKEQ. CDR3 amino acids: CASSQSSGGTFYNEQFF. In DNA, the CDR3 is TGTGCCAGCAGCCAGAGTAGCGGGGGAACCTTCTACAATGAGCAGTTCTTC.

This clonotype was counted only a few times. The rearrangement joins TRBV6-5 to TRBJ2-2; 10 bases fit TRBD1. Trimming took 0 bases from V and 0 from J; bases not matched to a gene: 1. Germline V gene data show CDR1 as MNHEY and CDR2 as SVGAGI. This CDR3 has 17 amino acids. The CDR3: CASSYSGQGANTGELFF. CDR3 sequence (DNA): TGTGCCAGCAGTTACTCAGGACAGGGGGCGAACACCGGGGAGCTGTTTTTT.

The rearrangement uses TRBV5-6 and TRBJ2-7; 8 bases line up with TRBD2. The CDR3 is 16 amino acids. Germline V gene data show CDR1 as SGHDT and CDR2 as YYEEEE. Unmatched junction bases numbered 8, after V lost 3 bases and J lost 0 bases. Here the CDR3 reads CASSSGLREVSYEQYF. DNA for the CDR3: TGTGCCAGCAGCTCAGGATTGCGGGAGGTCTCCTACGAGCAGTACTTC.

Ten or more counts support this clonotype. The chain carries TRBV3-1 and TRBJ2-3; D perhaps matches TRBD1 (5 bases). Germline V gene sequence: CDR1 LGHDT, CDR2 YNNKEL (reference sequence). Trimming removed 0 bases at V and 7 bases at J, with 11 bases between. CDR3 length: 14 amino acids. CDR3 DNA sequence: TGTGCCAGCAGCCAAGATCATACAGGACATACGCAGTATTTT. It codes for CASSQDHTGHTQYF.

This clonotype was seen a few times. The rearrangement uses TRBV7-7 and TRBJ2-5; 7 bases align to TRBD2. The CDR3 spans 15 residues. V lost 3 bases to trimming and J lost 2 bases; unmatched junction nucleotides: 6. Germline CDR1 reads SSHAT; CDR2 reads FNYEAQ (reference sequence). The CDR3 here is CASSLERAGQETQYF. CDR3 nucleotide sequence: TGTGCCAGCAGCTTGGAAAGAGCGGGACAAGAGACCCAGTACTTC.

V and J are TRBV29-1 and TRBJ1-1; possibly TRBD1 for D (6 bases). The CDR3 is 14 residues long. Trimming cost V 6 bases and J 1 base, with 15 bases left between them. Per germline, CDR1 SQVTM and CDR2 ANQGSEA. The CDR3 is CSVEGRGQNTEAFF. Here the CDR3 DNA reads TGCAGCGTAGAGGGCAGGGGACAGAACACTGAAGCTTTCTTT.

This sequence joins TRBV11-2 and TRBJ2-3, with 7 bases identical to TRBD1. The germline V gene encodes CDR1 SGHAT and CDR2 FQNNGV. This CDR3 spans 15 amino acids. V shed 1 base, J shed 4 bases, and the junction held 5 bases outside the gene matches. CDR3 nucleotide sequence: TGTGCCAGCAGCTTAGCGGGACAGTCGGCAGATACGCAGTATTTT. Translated, it gives CASSLAGQSADTQYF. The whole variable domain, filled in from reference TRBV11-2 and TRBJ2-3, reads EAGVAQSPRYKIIEKRQSVAFWCNPISGHATLYWYQQILGQGPKLLIQFQNNGVVDDSQLPKDRFSAERLKGVDSTLKIQPAKLEDSAVYLCASSLAGQSADTQYFGPGTRLTVL.

This clonotype was picked up a small number of times. The chain combines TRBV11-1 with TRBJ2-1; no firm D call. There are 17 residues in the CDR3. V lost 5 bases, J lost 5 bases, and 22 bases lay in between. Germline-derived CDR1 and CDR2 are SGHAT and FQDESV (reference sequence). The DNA of the CDR3 is TGTGCCAGCAGCCCCAGACCACCGGCCCGGAACGACAATGAGCAGTTCTTC. Protein: CASSPRPPARNDNEQFF.

This clonotype was picked up many times. V is TRBV6-6 and J is TRBJ2-5; weak D call: TRBD1 (6 bases). Germline CDR1 and CDR2: MNHNY and SVGAGI (reference sequence). CDR3 size: 11 residues. V lost 9 bases to trimming and J lost 5 bases, with 10 bases between them. For the CDR3, the DNA is TGTGCCAGTACAGGGTTCGAGACCCAGTACTTC. Its translation is CASTGFETQYF.

This clonotype was detected many times. This chain uses TRBV7-3 with TRBJ2-3; D ambiguous. Germline V lookup: CDR1 SGHTA, CDR2 FQGTGA. Trimming cost V 5 bases and J 6 bases, with 9 bases left between them. This CDR3 contains 12 residues. CDR3 protein: CASSETGDTQYF. CDR3 nucleotides: TGTGCCAGCAGCGAAACCGGGGATACGCAGTATTTT.

The chain combines TRBV27 with TRBJ2-3; D remains ambiguous. Germline V gene lookup returns CDR1 MNHEY and CDR2 SMNVEV (reference sequence). This CDR3 is 12 amino acids long. V gave up 5 bases and J gave up 4 bases, with 7 bases separating them. CDR3 loop: CASSPEPDTQYF. CDR3 in DNA: TGTGCCAGCAGTCCTGAACCAGATACGCAGTATTTT.

This chain joins TRBV5-1 and TRBJ2-4; unclear D gene. V lost 0 bases to trimming and J lost 4 bases, with 5 bases between them. The CDR3 extends over 13 amino acids. CDR1 is SGHRS and CDR2 is YFSETQ in the germline V gene. CDR3 in DNA: TGCGCCAGCAGCTTGGACACTAAAAACATTCAGTACTTC. Protein product: CASSLDTKNIQYF.

The chain is built from TRBV28 and TRBJ1-2; D ambiguous. Germline CDR1 reads MDHEN; CDR2 reads SYDVKM. The V end lost 10 bases, the J end lost 8 bases, and 14 bases lay between the germline ends. The CDR3 is made up of 11 amino acids. Written as DNA, the CDR3 is TGTGCCACCGTACAGTATAGGGGCTACACCTTC. Protein: CATVQYRGYTF.

This clonotype was picked up many times. CDR3: CSASSLGDFRVQYF. The DNA of the CDR3 is TGCAGTGCTAGTTCGCTGGGTGATTTTCGGGTTCAGTACTTC. This chain connects TRBV20-1 to TRBJ2-4; D ambiguous. This CDR3 is built from 14 residues. V gave up 3 bases and J gave up 11 bases, with 20 bases separating them. From germline, CDR1 is DFQATT and CDR2 SNEGSKA (reference sequence).

This clonotype was detected ten times or more. This sequence joins TRBV6-1 and TRBJ1-2, with D possibly being TRBD1 (6 bases). Germline V gene data show CDR1 as MNHNS and CDR2 as SASEGT. The length of the CDR3 is 13 residues. The germline V and J ends were trimmed by 6 bases and 4 bases, with 12 bases remaining between them. The CDR3 loop is CASSQGQLYGYTF. CDR3 DNA: TGTGCCAGCAGCCAAGGACAGCTCTATGGCTACACCTTC.

The table lists this clonotype with many counts. The V gene is TRBV4-1, the J gene TRBJ2-3, with 13 bases fitting TRBD2. V shed 7 bases and J 14 bases; nucleotides not matched to a gene: 9. CDR3 length: 13 residues. CDR1 and CDR2 (germline): MGHRA, YSYEKL. The CDR3 DNA sequence: TGCGCCAGCACCGGACTAGCGGGGGTCCAAAGGTATTTT. Protein: CASTGLAGVQRYF.

V is TRBV7-8 and J is TRBJ1-5; D gene uncertain. Trimming shortened V by 1 base and J by 6 bases, and 4 bases separated the two germline ends. From germline, CDR1 is SGHVS and CDR2 FQNEAQ. The CDR3 has 12 residues. Here the CDR3 DNA reads TGTGCCAGCAGCTTAGGTGGTCAGCCCCAGCATTTT. Translated, it gives CASSLGGQPQHF. The variable domain in full, with the rest retrieved from reference TRBV7-8 and TRBJ1-5, is GAGVSQSPRYKVAKRGQDVALRCDPISGHVSLFWYQQALGQGPEFLTYFQNEAQLDKSGLPSDRFFAERPEGSVSTLKIQRTQQEDSAVYLCASSLGGQPQHFGDGTRLSIL.

This clonotype was recorded many times. The chain combines TRBV28 with TRBJ2-1, with no clear D. CDR3 size: 13 residues. V lost 6 bases and J lost 10, with 16 bases in between. CDR1 is MDHEN, CDR2 SYDVKM, per germline. In DNA form, the CDR3 reads TGTGCCAGCAGCCCAGACCGCGTTTTGGAGCAGTTCTTC. As protein: CASSPDRVLEQFF.